The rows below give T cell receptor beta chains drawn from one sample of a study of type 1 and type 2 diabetes patients. TCRdb reanalysed the multiplex PCR reads using MiXCR and keeps one entry per CDR3 protein. The table shows a few hundred thousand distinct CDR3 sequences, with around 47% occurring only once. Specimen: peripheral blood mononuclear cells (PBMCs). The receptors shown here come from a man between 18 and 35 years old with type 2 diabetes. Each CDR3 is given with its conserved first and last residue. Each record gives: V gene, D gene, J gene, clone size, CDR3 protein, CDR3 DNA. A D gene is named only where the DNA matches it firmly. Clone size is stated in some rows and not others, as once, few, many or a class when expanded.

v_gene: TRBV27
d_gene: TRBD2
j_gene: TRBJ2-2
abundance: NA
CDR3aa: CASSTGLAFTGELFF
CDR3nt: TGTGCCAGCAGTACGGGACTAGCGTTCACCGGGGAGCTGTTTTTT

v_gene: TRBV20-1
d_gene: NA
j_gene: TRBJ1-6
abundance: few
CDR3aa: CSARDVRAISPLHF
CDR3nt: TGCAGTGCTAGAGATGTCAGGGCGATCTCACCCCTCCACTTT

v_gene: TRBV20-1
d_gene: NA
j_gene: TRBJ2-1
abundance: once
CDR3aa: CSASGLLNEQFF
CDR3nt: TGCAGTGCTAGTGGGCTATTAAATGAGCAGTTCTTC

v_gene: TRBV19
d_gene: TRBD1
j_gene: TRBJ1-1
abundance: NA
CDR3aa: CVSSKRQGANVAEAFF
CDR3nt: TGTGTCAGTAGTAAACGGCAGGGGGCCAATGTCGCTGAAGCTTTCTTT

v_gene: TRBV11-2
d_gene: NA
j_gene: TRBJ2-4
abundance: NA
CDR3aa: CASSLWVTAGNEQYF
CDR3nt: TGTGCCAGCAGCTTATGGGTCACGGCCGGCAATGAGCAGTACTTC

v_gene: TRBV20-1
d_gene: NA
j_gene: TRBJ1-1
abundance: NA
CDR3aa: CSAPDLNTEAFF
CDR3nt: TGCAGTGCTCCAGACCTGAACACTGAAGCTTTCTTT

v_gene: TRBV5-1
d_gene: TRBD2
j_gene: TRBJ2-7
abundance: few
CDR3aa: CASSLPDGGNEQYF
CDR3nt: TGCGCCAGCAGCTTACCGGACGGGGGGAACGAGCAGTACTTC

v_gene: TRBV14
d_gene: NA
j_gene: TRBJ1-1
abundance: NA
CDR3aa: CASSQDSVRGEAFF
CDR3nt: TGTGCCAGCAGCCAAGATTCGGTTAGGGGGGAAGCTTTCTTT

v_gene: TRBV6-6
d_gene: TRBD1
j_gene: TRBJ2-7
abundance: NA
CDR3aa: CASSYNRGGEQYF
CDR3nt: TGTGCCAGCAGTTACAACAGGGGCGGGGAGCAGTACTTC

v_gene: TRBV10-2
d_gene: TRBD2
j_gene: TRBJ2-5
abundance: NA
CDR3aa: CASRSGGPQETQYF
CDR3nt: TGCGCCAGCAGAAGCGGGGGGCCTCAAGAGACCCAGTACTTC

v_gene: TRBV27
d_gene: TRBD2
j_gene: TRBJ2-7
abundance: NA
CDR3aa: CASIRLAEPYEQYF
CDR3nt: TGTGCCAGCATCAGACTAGCGGAGCCCTACGAGCAGTACTTC

v_gene: TRBV19
d_gene: TRBD2
j_gene: TRBJ2-1
abundance: few
CDR3aa: CASSIVRAGGRHEQFF
CDR3nt: TGTGCCAGTAGTATAGTAAGGGCGGGAGGGCGCCATGAGCAGTTCTTC

v_gene: TRBV10-1
d_gene: TRBD2
j_gene: TRBJ2-7
abundance: NA
CDR3aa: CASSEGLAGYEQYF
CDR3nt: TGCGCCAGCAGTGAGGGACTAGCGGGCTACGAGCAGTACTTC

v_gene: TRBV6-6
d_gene: NA
j_gene: TRBJ1-6
abundance: NA
CDR3aa: CASSYLQGGSPLHF
CDR3nt: TGTGCCAGCAGTTACTTACAGGGCGGTTCACCCCTCCACTTT

v_gene: TRBV6-5
d_gene: NA
j_gene: TRBJ2-7
abundance: NA
CDR3aa: CASSYNWGGEQYF
CDR3nt: TGTGCCAGCAGTTATAATTGGGGAGGCGAGCAGTACTTC

v_gene: TRBV4-1
d_gene: TRBD1
j_gene: TRBJ2-3
abundance: once
CDR3aa: CASSQGTGTGDTQYF
CDR3nt: TGCGCCAGCAGCCAAGGAACCGGGACAGGGGATACGCAGTATTTT

v_gene: TRBV30
d_gene: NA
j_gene: TRBJ1-1
abundance: many
CDR3aa: CAWSAGMGNTEAFF
CDR3nt: TGTGCCTGGAGTGCTGGAATGGGGAACACTGAAGCTTTCTTT

v_gene: TRBV29-1
d_gene: TRBD1
j_gene: TRBJ1-4
abundance: NA
CDR3aa: CSVEETGQGGEKLFF
CDR3nt: TGCAGCGTTGAAGAGACGGGACAGGGTGGGGAAAAACTGTTTTTT

v_gene: TRBV5-1
d_gene: TRBD1
j_gene: TRBJ1-1
abundance: NA
CDR3aa: CASSLASGQVSTEAFF
CDR3nt: TGCGCCAGCAGCTTGGCGTCGGGACAGGTCTCCACTGAAGCTTTCTTT

v_gene: TRBV10-2
d_gene: TRBD2
j_gene: TRBJ2-2
abundance: once
CDR3aa: CASRKGGSSTGELFF
CDR3nt: TGCGCCAGCAGAAAGGGCGGGAGTTCCACCGGGGAGCTGTTTTTT

v_gene: TRBV20-1
d_gene: TRBD2
j_gene: TRBJ2-7
abundance: few
CDR3aa: CREFPGLAGTEQYF
CDR3nt: TGCAGAGAGTTCCCGGGACTAGCGGGGACCGAGCAGTACTTC

v_gene: TRBV2
d_gene: NA
j_gene: TRBJ2-2
abundance: NA
CDR3aa: CASSYSSGNTGELFF
CDR3nt: TGTGCCAGCAGTTACAGTAGCGGGAACACCGGGGAGCTGTTTTTT

v_gene: TRBV7-3
d_gene: NA
j_gene: TRBJ2-1
abundance: NA
CDR3aa: CASSLRAAGNEQFF
CDR3nt: TGTGCCAGCAGCTTGAGGGCCGCCGGCAATGAGCAGTTCTTC

v_gene: TRBV5-1
d_gene: NA
j_gene: TRBJ1-6
abundance: many
CDR3aa: CASSGGTLYNSPLHF
CDR3nt: TGCGCCAGCAGCGGAGGGACACTTTATAATTCACCCCTCCACTTT

v_gene: TRBV5-1
d_gene: TRBD2
j_gene: TRBJ2-3
abundance: NA
CDR3aa: CASSYNSGDTQYF
CDR3nt: TGCGCCAGCAGCTATAATAGCGGGGACACGCAGTATTTT

v_gene: TRBV12-5
d_gene: NA
j_gene: TRBJ2-5
abundance: NA
CDR3aa: CASGLVPHTGQETQYF
CDR3nt: TGTGCTAGTGGTTTGGTACCCCATACAGGGCAAGAGACCCAGTACTTC

v_gene: TRBV29-1
d_gene: TRBD2
j_gene: TRBJ2-7
abundance: few
CDR3aa: CSVRGLSYEQYF
CDR3nt: TGCAGCGTGCGGGGACTATCCTACGAGCAGTACTTC

v_gene: TRBV4-1
d_gene: NA
j_gene: TRBJ1-5
abundance: few
CDR3aa: CASSQNIINQPQHF
CDR3nt: TGCGCCAGCAGCCAAAACATTATCAATCAGCCCCAGCATTTT

v_gene: TRBV7-8
d_gene: NA
j_gene: TRBJ2-2
abundance: NA
CDR3aa: CASSLLGVGVTLTNTGELFF
CDR3nt: TGTGCCAGCAGCTTATTGGGCGTAGGGGTAACTTTAACGAACACCGGGGAGCTGTTTTTT

v_gene: TRBV20-1
d_gene: NA
j_gene: TRBJ1-1
abundance: NA
CDR3aa: CSAGAGSMNTEAFF
CDR3nt: TGCAGTGCAGGGGCGGGTTCCATGAACACTGAAGCTTTCTTT

v_gene: TRBV30
d_gene: TRBD1
j_gene: TRBJ1-4
abundance: NA
CDR3aa: CAWSYRGNEKLFF
CDR3nt: TGTGCCTGGAGCTACAGGGGGAACGAAAAACTGTTTTTT